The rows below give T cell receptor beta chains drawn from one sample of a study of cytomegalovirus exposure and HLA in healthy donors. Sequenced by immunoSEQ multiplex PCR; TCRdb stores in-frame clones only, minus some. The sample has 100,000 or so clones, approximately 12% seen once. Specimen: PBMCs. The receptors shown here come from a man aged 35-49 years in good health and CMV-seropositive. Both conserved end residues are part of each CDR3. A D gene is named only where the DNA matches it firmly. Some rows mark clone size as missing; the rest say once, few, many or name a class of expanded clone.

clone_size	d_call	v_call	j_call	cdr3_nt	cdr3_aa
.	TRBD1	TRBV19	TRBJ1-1	TGTGCCAGTTCTCAAGACAGGGTCACTGAAGCTTTCTTT	CASSQDRVTEAFF
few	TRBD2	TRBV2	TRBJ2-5	TGTGCCAGCATTGGACTAGCGGGTGGCGGAGGGACCCAGTACTTC	CASIGLAGGGGTQYF
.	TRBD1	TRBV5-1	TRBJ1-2	TGCGCCAGCAGCGAGGACAGGGTTAACTACACCTTC	CASSEDRVNYTF
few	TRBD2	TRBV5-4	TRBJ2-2	TGTGCCAGCAGCTTCTTAGCGGGAGGGAACACCGGGGAGCTGTTTTTT	CASSFLAGGNTGELFF
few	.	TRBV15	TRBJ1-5	TGTGCCACCAGCCCCCTTGGGGGAGGCGGCGATCAGCCCCAGCATTTT	CATSPLGGGGDQPQHF
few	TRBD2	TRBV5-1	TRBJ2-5	TGCGCCAGCAGCTGGGGGACTAGCGGGCAACAAGAGACCCAGTACTTC	CASSWGTSGQQETQYF
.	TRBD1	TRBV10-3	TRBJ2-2	TGTGCCATCACTAGGGACAGGGTGAACTTCGGGGAGCTGTTTTTT	CAITRDRVNFGELFF
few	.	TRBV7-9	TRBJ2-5	TGTGCCAGCAGCTTCTGGGGCAGGACCGGCAGGGTGTCCCAGTACTTC	CASSFWGRTGRVSQYF
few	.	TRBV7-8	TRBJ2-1	TGTGCCAGCAGCCCCCCAGGATACAATGAGCAGTTCTTC	CASSPPGYNEQFF
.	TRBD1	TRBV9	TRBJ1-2	TGTGCCAGCAGCGTAGCGGGACAGAACTATGGCTACACCTTC	CASSVAGQNYGYTF
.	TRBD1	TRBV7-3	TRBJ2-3	TGTGCCAGCAGCAAACAGGGGCGCGGCACAGATACGCAGTATTTT	CASSKQGRGTDTQYF
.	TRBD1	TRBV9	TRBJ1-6	TGTGCCAGCAGCGTGGGACAGCCAAATTCACCCCTCCACTTT	CASSVGQPNSPLHF
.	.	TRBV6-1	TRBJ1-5	TGTGCCAGCAGTCCATCCTACCAAGATCAGCCCCAGCATTTT	CASSPSYQDQPQHF
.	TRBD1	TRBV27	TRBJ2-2	TGTGCCAGCAGTTTATCGAGGGACAGGGCGAACACCGGGGAGCTGTTTTTT	CASSLSRDRANTGELFF
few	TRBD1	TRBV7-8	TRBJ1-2	TGTGCCAGCAGAAGGGACAGGGGAACGGGAGGCTACACCTTC	CASRRDRGTGGYTF
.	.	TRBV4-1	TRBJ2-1	TGCGCCAGCAGCCAAGAGGTACGAGGGAATGGTGAGCAGTTCTTC	CASSQEVRGNGEQFF
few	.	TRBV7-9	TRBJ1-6	TGTGCCAGCAGCCAGGGAGAGGGGGTTTCACCCCTCCACTTT	CASSQGEGVSPLHF
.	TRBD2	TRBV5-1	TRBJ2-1	TGCGCCAGCAGCCCGGACCCTAGCGGGAGCTCCTACAATGAGCAGTTCTTC	CASSPDPSGSSYNEQFF
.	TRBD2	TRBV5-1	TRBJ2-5	TGCGCCAGCAGCCGAGGACTAGCGGCCAACCAAGAGACCCAGTACTTC	CASSRGLAANQETQYF
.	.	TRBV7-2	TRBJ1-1	TGTGCCAGCAGCTTAGTAGGTTCGGGAAGCACTGAAGCTTTCTTT	CASSLVGSGSTEAFF
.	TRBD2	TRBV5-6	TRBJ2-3	TGTGCCAGCAGCTTGGTCCTAGCGGGAGTGGGAAACACAGATACGCAGTATTTT	CASSLVLAGVGNTDTQYF
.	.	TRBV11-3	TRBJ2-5	TGTGCCAGCAGCTTGGGGCCGGTAAAAGAGACCCAGTACTTC	CASSLGPVKETQYF
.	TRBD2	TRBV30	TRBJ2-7	TGTGCCCTCCAGAGGAGAGGCGGGGGGGGATACGAGCAGTACTTC	CALQRRGGGGYEQYF
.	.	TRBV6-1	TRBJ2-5	TGTGCCAGCAGTGAAGCGGAGGCCCTGGGGGAGACCCAGTACTTC	CASSEAEALGETQYF
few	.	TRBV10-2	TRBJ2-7	TGCGCCAGCAGTGGGTCAGGCGACGGGTCCTACGAGCAGTACTTC	CASSGSGDGSYEQYF